What follows are 27 T cell receptor beta chains derived from one specimen sequenced in a study of shared clonotypes between healthy human individuals. Some clones are missing from TCRdb's copy, which holds only in-frame ones; the method was immunoSEQ multiplex PCR. The sample holds some 490,000 clones, roughly 80% seen once. The sequenced sample was PBMCs. The receptor source for this set is a woman aged 40-49 years in good health. Some clones in this sample may be carry-over from other donors' samples.

The rearrangement links TRBV6-1 to TRBJ1-1; D unresolved. CDR3 length: 13 residues. V lost 4 bases, J lost 0 bases, and 6 bases lay in between. Germline values: CDR1 MNHNS, CDR2 SASEGT. The CDR3 spells CASSGFMNTEAFF. The CDR3 DNA sequence: TGTGCCAGCAGTGGGTTTATGAACACTGAAGCTTTCTTT.

This clone was detected only once. The chain is built from TRBV6-6 and TRBJ2-5, with TRBD1 matching over 8 bases. Germline CDR1 and CDR2: MNHNY and SVGAGI (reference sequence). The CDR3 is 14 residues long. With V trimmed by 2 bases and J by 3 bases, 2 bases remained unmatched. CDR3 DNA sequence: TGTGCCAGCAGTTACCCGGACAGGGAAGAGACCCAGTACTTC. This gives the protein CASSYPDREETQYF.

Worth noting for this clone: It differs at one base from a far larger clone, so likely a read error. V gene TRBV7-2 combines with J gene TRBJ2-7; no clear D gene. The V gene lost 5 bases and the J gene lost 5 bases, with 25 bases spanning the gap. The germline CDR1 and CDR2 sequences are SGHTA and FQGNSA. This CDR3 contains 17 residues. CDR3 bases: TGTGCCAGCAGCATCCTACCTTGGGCTACGAAAGAGAACGAGCAGTACTTC. Translated, it gives CASSILPWATKENEQYF.

With respect to this clone: This likely reflects a read error, since a far larger clone is one base away. Here the CDR3 DNA reads TGTGCCAGCATATCCTATCCGGAGTACACTGAAGCTTTCTTT. Translated: CASISYPEYTEAFF. The chain has TRBV6-6 and TRBJ1-1, with D unclear. Trimming cost V 7 bases and J 3 bases, with 15 bases left between them. The germline V gene encodes CDR1 MNHNY and CDR2 SVGAGI (reference sequence). The CDR3 is 14 amino acids.

This chain links TRBV6-1 with TRBJ1-4, with 11 positions matching TRBD1. Germline CDR1 and CDR2: MNHNS and SASEGT. The CDR3 runs 15 residues. V lost 2 bases, J lost 7 bases, and 3 bases stayed unmatched. The CDR3 coding sequence is TGTGCCAGCAGTGAATCCGGGACAGGGGGTGAAAAACTGTTTTTT. This encodes CASSESGTGGEKLFF.

The chain couples TRBV7-9 to TRBJ1-2, with 9 bases aligning to TRBD1. Germline V lookup: CDR1 SEHNR, CDR2 FQNEAQ (reference sequence). J was trimmed by 3 bases and V by 8 bases; bases with no gene match: 4. The CDR3 is 13 amino acids. The CDR3 reads CASHRDRDYGYTF. The CDR3 nucleotides read TGTGCCAGCCACCGGGACAGGGACTATGGCTACACCTTC.

Concerning this clone itself: A far larger clone is a single base away, which makes a read error likely. J is TRBJ2-2 and V is TRBV4-3, with D unclear. Germline loops: CDR1 LGHNA, CDR2 YSLEER. Deletions cut 0 bases from V and 0 bases from J, with 8 bases between. The CDR3 has 16 amino acids. This CDR3 reads CASSQEKWPNTGELFF. Here the CDR3 DNA reads TGCGCCAGCAGCCAAGAGAAGTGGCCGAACACCGGGGAGCTGTTTTTT.

The chain recombines TRBV7-8 with TRBJ2-5; TRBD2 matches at 11 bases. The germline V gene has CDR1 SGHVS and CDR2 FQNEAQ. Trimming removed 6 bases from V and 3 bases from J; junction bases left unmatched: 6. The CDR3 runs to 15 residues. CDR3 DNA: TGTGCCAGCAGGAACCCGGGACTAGCGGAAGAGACCCAGTACTTC. Amino acid sequence: CASRNPGLAEETQYF.

The rearrangement uses TRBV2 and TRBJ1-3; D is ambiguous. The CDR3 has 13 residues. Per the germline V gene, CDR1 is SNHLY and CDR2 is FYNNEI. V shed 8 bases and J shed 0 bases, with 8 bases lying between them. CDR3 sequence reads: CASQEFSGNTIYF. The CDR3 coding sequence is TGTGCCAGCCAGGAGTTCTCTGGAAACACCATATATTTT. Based on the CDR3 plus reference TRBV2 and TRBJ1-3, the full variable domain is EPEVTQTPSHQVTQMGQEVILRCVPISNHLYFYWYRQILGQKVEFLVSFYNNEISEKSEIFDDQFSVERPDGSNFTLKIRSTKLEDSAMYFCASQEFSGNTIYFGEGSWLTVV.

V is TRBV2 and J is TRBJ2-1; D not resolved. V was trimmed by 8 bases and J by 13 bases, leaving 15 bases between them. Germline CDR1 is SNHLY and CDR2 is FYNNEI. The CDR3 loop spans 11 amino acids. Here the CDR3 DNA reads TGTGCCAGCGCGGTAGGGCCCGGACAGTTCTTC. It is translated as CASAVGPGQFF.

This clone was counted once. The CDR3 protein is CASSWTGGGSDTQYF. The CDR3 DNA sequence: TGTGCCAGCAGCTGGACAGGGGGAGGATCGGATACGCAGTATTTT. The chain employs TRBV5-6 and TRBJ2-3, with 10 bases that match TRBD1. V lost 3 bases and J lost 6; bases outside the gene matches: 7. CDR3 length: 15 amino acids. Germline CDR1 reads SGHDT; CDR2 reads YYEEEE. Variable domain in full (rest from reference TRBV5-6 and TRBJ2-3): DAGVTQSPTHLIKTRGQQVTLRCSPKSGHDTVSWYQQALGQGPQFIFQYYEEEERQRGNFPDRFSGHQFPNYSSELNVNALLLGDSALYLCASSWTGGGSDTQYFGPGTRLTVL.

The chain carries TRBV28 and TRBJ2-7, with TRBD2 matching 12 bases. Germline CDR1 MDHEN, CDR2 SYDVKM. The V segment lost 4 bases and the J segment 0 bases; nucleotides outside the gene matches: 7. This CDR3 has 17 residues. The CDR3 loop is CASSSPATSGSSYEQYF. DNA for the CDR3: TGTGCCAGCAGTTCACCGGCGACTAGCGGGAGCTCCTACGAGCAGTACTTC.

The V call is TRBV4-2, the J call TRBJ1-2; no clear D gene. Germline CDR1 is LGHNA and CDR2 is YNFKEQ. V shed 0 bases and J shed 2 bases, with 4 bases lying between them. The CDR3 spans 13 residues. DNA for the CDR3: TGTGCCAGCAGCCAAGACAACAACTATGGCTACACCTTC. Translating gives CASSQDNNYGYTF.

V usage is TRBV28 and J usage is TRBJ2-7; 14 positions agree with TRBD2. Germline CDR1 is MDHEN and CDR2 is SYDVKM. Trimming at V came to 8 bases and at J to 0 bases, leaving 0 bases not matched to a gene. The CDR3 is made up of 14 amino acids. This chain's CDR3 is CASGTSGSSYEQYF. Here the CDR3 DNA reads TGTGCCAGCGGGACTAGCGGGAGCTCCTACGAGCAGTACTTC.

The chain is built from TRBV28 and TRBJ2-1; 7 bases fit TRBD2. Germline V CDR1 and CDR2: MDHEN, SYDVKM. The CDR3 has 14 amino acids. The ends lost 5 bases at V and 4 bases at J; junction bases unmatched: 5. The CDR3 sequence is CASSTPAGYNEQFF. Written as DNA, the CDR3 is TGTGCCAGCAGTACCCCAGCGGGGTACAATGAGCAGTTCTTC. The whole variable domain, remainder taken from reference TRBV28 and TRBJ2-1, is DVKVTQSSRYLVKRTGEKVFLECVQDMDHENMFWYRQDPGLGLRLIYFSYDVKMKEKGDIPEGYSVSREKKERFSLILESASTNQTSMYLCASSTPAGYNEQFFGPGTRLTVL.

A word on this clone: It differs at one base from a far larger clone, so likely a read error. The V gene is TRBV19, the J gene TRBJ1-2; a weak D match, TRBD1 (6 bases). CDR1 is LNHDA, CDR2 SQIVND, per germline (reference sequence). The CDR3 totals 14 residues. CDR3 DNA: TGTGCATCCAGCCGGGACACACGGAGCTATGGCTACACCTTC. It codes for CASSRDTRSYGYTF.

Details on this clone: This may arise from a read error, as a much more abundant clone is one base away. The V and J genes are TRBV18 and TRBJ1-4; D call uncertain. Germline lookup yields CDR1 KGHSH and CDR2 LQKENI. This CDR3 region has 14 residues. V lost 3 bases and J 7 bases, leaving 12 bases between the germline ends. Written as DNA, the CDR3 is TGTGCCAGCTCACCGTGCCAAGTGGGTGAAAAACTGTTTTTT. Amino acid sequence: CASSPCQVGEKLFF.

In regard to this clone: Only one base separates this from a far larger clonotype, so it likely reflects a read error. The gene calls are TRBV2 and TRBJ1-3; the D gene is possibly TRBD1 (5 bases). The CDR3 consists of 16 residues. Germline CDR1 SNHLY, CDR2 FYNNEI. The CDR3, as DNA: TGTGCCAGCAGTGAAGGAGGGGCTAACTCTGGAAACACCATATGTTTT. It is translated as CASSEGGANSGNTICF.

The chain joins TRBV9 to TRBJ2-3; D uncertain. The V gene lost 7 bases and the J gene lost 2 bases, with 8 bases spanning the gap. The CDR3 consists of 12 residues. Germline CDR1 and CDR2: SGDLS and YYNGEE. CDR3 amino acids: CASGEYTDTQYF. The CDR3 nucleotides are TGTGCCAGCGGAGAATACACAGATACGCAGTATTTT.

V and J are TRBV5-1 and TRBJ2-7; 11 positions match TRBD1. The CDR3 sequence is 15 residues long. With V trimmed by 3 bases and J by 3 bases, 5 bases remained unmatched. The germline V gene has CDR1 SGHRS and CDR2 YFSETQ. Written as DNA, the CDR3 is TGCGCCAGCAGCTCGTGGGACAGGGGGGACTACGAGCAGTACTTC. This codes for CASSSWDRGDYEQYF. Complete variable domain (other parts from reference TRBV5-1 and TRBJ2-7): KAGVTQTPRYLIKTRGQQVTLSCSPISGHRSVSWYQQTPGQGLQFLFEYFSETQRNKGNFPGRFSGRQFSNSRSEMNVSTLELGDSALYLCASSSWDRGDYEQYFGPGTRLTVT.

Of note for this clone: This may come from a read error, since a much larger clone is one base off. Other DNA sequences in this specimen translate into the identical CDR3. The rearrangement links TRBV30 to TRBJ2-4; D may match TRBD1 or TRBD2 (7 bases each). Trimming pared 0 bases from V and 13 bases from J, leaving 25 bases between. Germline CDR1 GTSNPN, CDR2 SVGIG (reference sequence). There are 16 residues in the CDR3. The DNA for the CDR3 is TGTGCCTGGAGTGTGGGCTTAGGGACAGCGGGAAAAACCCAGTACTTC. This encodes CAWSVGLGTAGKTQYF.

V usage is TRBV21-1 and J usage is TRBJ2-7; the table's D call TRBD2 went unverified against the DNA. TRBV21-1 is listed as a pseudogene. The CDR3 contains 14 residues. CDR3 sequence (DNA): TGTGCCAGGATCCGACTAGCGGACGACTACGAGCAGTACTTC. This translates into CARIRLADDYEQYF.

The chain is built from TRBV5-6 and TRBJ2-7, with D possibly TRBD2 on 5 matching bases. The CDR3 contains 13 residues. Trimming took off 4 bases at V and 5 bases at J, with 13 bases between the two ends. Germline-derived CDR1 and CDR2 are SGHDT and YYEEEE. The CDR3 DNA reads as TGTGCCAGCAGCCGGTTGAGAGGGAACGAGCAGTACTTC. Its translation: CASSRLRGNEQYF.

This sequence joins TRBV1 and TRBJ2-1; the table gives TRBD2 as D, unverified against the DNA. TRBV1 is annotated as a pseudogene. This CDR3 comprises 16 residues. The CDR3 nucleotides are TGCACCAGCAGTCGTAGCGGGAGCCGAGCCTACAATGAGCAGTTCTTC. Translated, it gives CTSSRSGSRAYNEQFF.

The chain employs TRBV11-2 and TRBJ2-2; D is undetermined. The V end lost 2 bases, the J end lost 1 base, and 11 bases lay between the germline ends. There are 16 residues in the CDR3. Germline V lookup: CDR1 SGHAT, CDR2 FQNNGV. The CDR3 here is CASSLFHSRNTGELFF. The DNA for the CDR3 is TGTGCCAGCAGCTTATTTCATAGCAGGAACACCGGGGAGCTGTTTTTT.

Of note for this clone: A read error likely explains this, since a far larger clone differs by one base. This chain links TRBV18 with TRBJ2-7; possibly TRBD1 for D (5 bases). This CDR3 contains 13 residues. Germline values: CDR1 KGHSH, CDR2 LQKENI. V shed 2 bases and J shed 5 bases, with 10 bases lying between them. CDR3 in DNA: TGTGCCAGCTCACCAAACACAGGCCACGAGCAGTACTTC. Its protein is CASSPNTGHEQYF.

V gene TRBV2 combines with J gene TRBJ2-1; 11 bases fit TRBD2. The V segment lost 4 bases and the J segment 6 bases; nucleotides outside the gene matches: 5. CDR3 length equals 15 residues. Germline CDR1 reads SNHLY; CDR2 reads FYNNEI. The CDR3 coding sequence is TGTGCCAGCAGTGGAACTAGCGGGAGAGGCAATGAGCAGTTCTTC. It specifies CASSGTSGRGNEQFF.